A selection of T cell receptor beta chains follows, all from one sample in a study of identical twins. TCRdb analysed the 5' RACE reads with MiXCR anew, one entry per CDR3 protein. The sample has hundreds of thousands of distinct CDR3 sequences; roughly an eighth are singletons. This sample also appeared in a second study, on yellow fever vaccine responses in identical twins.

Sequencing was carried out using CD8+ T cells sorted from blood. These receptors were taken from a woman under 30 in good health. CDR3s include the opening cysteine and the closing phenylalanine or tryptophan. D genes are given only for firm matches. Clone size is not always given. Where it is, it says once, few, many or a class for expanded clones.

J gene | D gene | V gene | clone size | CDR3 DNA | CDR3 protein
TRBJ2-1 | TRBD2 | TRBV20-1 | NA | TGCAGTGCTAGGGGACTCTTTCTAGCGGATGAGCAGTTCTTC | CSARGLFLADEQFF
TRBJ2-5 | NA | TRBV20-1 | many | TGCAGTGCTAGAGGATCTAGCGAACTAAGGGCAATGGAAGAGACCCAGTACTTC | CSARGSSELRAMEETQYF
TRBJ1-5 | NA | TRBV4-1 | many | TGCGCCAGCAGCCAAGATCGGGGGAGTAGCAATCAGCCCCAGCATTTT | CASSQDRGSSNQPQHF
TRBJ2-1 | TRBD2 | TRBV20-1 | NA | TGCAGTGCTAACGACCCAATAGGACTAGCGATCGTCAATGAGCAGTTCTTC | CSANDPIGLAIVNEQFF
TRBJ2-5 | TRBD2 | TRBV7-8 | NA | TGTGCCAGCAGCTTCCGGTCTAGCGGAGCCCAAGAGACCCAGTACTTC | CASSFRSSGAQETQYF
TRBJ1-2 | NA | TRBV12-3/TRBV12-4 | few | TGTGCCATCTTGTTCACACAGGGTCCGGGCTACACCTTC | CAILFTQGPGYTF
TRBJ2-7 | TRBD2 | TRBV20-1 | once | TGCAGTGCTAGAGATGGGGTAGCGGGAGGTAGTTTAGTAGAGCAGTACTTC | CSARDGVAGGSLVEQYF
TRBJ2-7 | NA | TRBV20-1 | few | TGCAGTGCTAGAGATATGGGTACCGACGAGCAGTACTTC | CSARDMGTDEQYF
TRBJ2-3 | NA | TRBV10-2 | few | TGCGCCAGCAAACAGGACTTCCCCCGTACGCAGTATTTT | CASKQDFPRTQYF
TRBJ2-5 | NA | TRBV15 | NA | TGTGCCACCGGGGGGGACACAGGAGTGAACCAAGAGACCCAGTACTTC | CATGGDTGVNQETQYF
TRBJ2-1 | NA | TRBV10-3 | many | TGTGCCATCTGGGTGGGGGCCAACAATGAGCAGTTCTTC | CAIWVGANNEQFF
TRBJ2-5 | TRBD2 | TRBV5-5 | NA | TGTGCCAGCAGCTTCGTTCTAGCGGATCCCCAAGAGACCCAGTACTTC | CASSFVLADPQETQYF
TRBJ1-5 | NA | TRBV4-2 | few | TGTGCCAGCAGCCAAGATCAACGGGGGGCTGGTCAGCCCCAGCATTTT | CASSQDQRGAGQPQHF
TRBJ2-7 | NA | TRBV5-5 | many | TGTGCCAGCAGCTTGGACCGGGCCTCCTACGAGCAGTACTTC | CASSLDRASYEQYF
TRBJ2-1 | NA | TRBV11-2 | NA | TGTGCCAGCAGCTTAGTTCTATGGGCTGCTGATGAGCAGTTCTTC | CASSLVLWAADEQFF
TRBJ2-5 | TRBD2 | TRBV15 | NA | TGTGCCACCAGCAGAGTCGCGGGGGTTGGCGAGACCCAGTACTTC | CATSRVAGVGETQYF
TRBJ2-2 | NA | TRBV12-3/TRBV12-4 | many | TGTGCCAGCAGCCGGACATACCTCGTCGCGAACACCGGGGAGCTGTTTTTT | CASSRTYLVANTGELFF
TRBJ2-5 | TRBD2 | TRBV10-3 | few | TGTGCCATCAGTGACCCTGGGGCTAGCGGACAAGAGACCCAGTACTTC | CAISDPGASGQETQYF
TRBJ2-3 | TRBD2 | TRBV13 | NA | TGTGCCAGCAGCTCAACCCGGGACTACCCCACAGATACGCAGTATTTT | CASSSTRDYPTDTQYF
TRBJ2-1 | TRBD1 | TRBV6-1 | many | TGTGCCAGCAGTGAGGGACAGGGGTACAATGAGCAGTTCTTC | CASSEGQGYNEQFF
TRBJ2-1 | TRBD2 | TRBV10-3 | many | TGTGCCATCAGTGGAGGGAGCGGGGGGCAAAGCTCCTACAATGAGCAGTTCTTC | CAISGGSGGQSSYNEQFF
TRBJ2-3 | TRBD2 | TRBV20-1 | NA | TGCAGTGCTAGACTATACCGGACTAGCGGGACCCTCGGGAGCACAGATACGCAGTATTTT | CSARLYRTSGTLGSTDTQYF
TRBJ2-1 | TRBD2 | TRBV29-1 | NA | TGCAGCGCCCACGGGTCGGGGACTAGGCGCAATGAGCAGTTCTTC | CSAHGSGTRRNEQFF
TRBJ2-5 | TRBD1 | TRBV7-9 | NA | TGTGCCAGCAGCTTACAGGGGGCCGTGGAGACCCAGTACTTC | CASSLQGAVETQYF
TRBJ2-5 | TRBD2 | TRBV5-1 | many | TGCGCCAGCAGCTTGGTGGCCCAGGATAGCGGGGGCTTAGCAGAGACCCAGTACTTC | CASSLVAQDSGGLAETQYF
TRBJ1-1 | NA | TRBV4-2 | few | TGTGCCAGCAGCCAAGTATGGGGGTTGGGGCGCGCGGGGAAGAACACTGAAGCTTTCTTT | CASSQVWGLGRAGKNTEAFF
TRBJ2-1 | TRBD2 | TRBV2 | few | TGTGCCACCAGCGGGATCCCCTACAATGAGCAGTTCTTC | CATSGIPYNEQFF
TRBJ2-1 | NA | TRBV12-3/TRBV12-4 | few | TGTGCCAGCAGTGCCCGGGACATTTCCCGGCCTCTCAATGAGCAGTTCTTC | CASSARDISRPLNEQFF
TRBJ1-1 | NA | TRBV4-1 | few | TGCGCCAGCAGCCAAGGGGCCAACCAGGGGACTGAAGCTTTCTTT | CASSQGANQGTEAFF
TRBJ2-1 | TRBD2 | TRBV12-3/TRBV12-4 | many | TGTGCCAGCAGTTTTATCGAGACTAGCATGAATGAGCAGTTCTTC | CASSFIETSMNEQFF
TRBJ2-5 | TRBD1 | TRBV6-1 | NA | TGTGCCAGCAGTAGACAGGGGGCCTCGGAGACCCAGTACTTC | CASSRQGASETQYF
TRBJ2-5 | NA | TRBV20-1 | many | TGCAGTGCTTCTGTCTATCTTGGGGAGACCCAGTACTTC | CSASVYLGETQYF
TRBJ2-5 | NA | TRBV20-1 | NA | TGCAGTGCTAGAAGCTACAGGTCGTACCAAGAGACCCAGTACTTC | CSARSYRSYQETQYF
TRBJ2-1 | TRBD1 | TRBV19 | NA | TGTGCCAGTAGTAGGGGACGGACAGGACGGAATGAGCAGTTCTTC | CASSRGRTGRNEQFF
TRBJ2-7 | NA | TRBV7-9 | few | TGTGCCAGCAGCGACAATAAGGCCTACGAGCAGTACTTC | CASSDNKAYEQYF
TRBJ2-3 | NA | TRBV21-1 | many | TGTGCCAGCAGCAAATTAGGGCCAGCGGGGGACACAGATACGCAGTATTTT | CASSKLGPAGDTDTQYF
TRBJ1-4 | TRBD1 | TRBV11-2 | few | TGTGCCAGCAGCTCTAAGGGGGCGATTAATGAAAAACTGTTTTTT | CASSSKGAINEKLFF
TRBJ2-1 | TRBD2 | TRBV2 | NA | TGTGCCAGCAGTGAGCCACCAACCCGACTAGCGGGAGGAGTCGATGAGCAGTTCTTC | CASSEPPTRLAGGVDEQFF
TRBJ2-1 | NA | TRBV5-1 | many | TGCGCCAGCAGCTTGGAGGGGGGGGGGCCCTACAATGAGCAGTTCTTC | CASSLEGGGPYNEQFF
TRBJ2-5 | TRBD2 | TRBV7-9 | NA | TGTGCCAGCAGCTTACTATCGACTAGCGGGCAGGAGACCCAGTACTTC | CASSLLSTSGQETQYF
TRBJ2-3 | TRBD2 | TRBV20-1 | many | TGCAGTGCCAGGGATCTAGCGGGGTACCACACAGATACGCAGTATTTT | CSARDLAGYHTDTQYF
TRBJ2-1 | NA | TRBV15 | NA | TGTGCCACCAGCAGAGATATAGGACAGACGTTCTACAATGAGCAGTTCTTC | CATSRDIGQTFYNEQFF
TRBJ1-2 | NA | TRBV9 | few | TGTGCCAGCAGCCTCGGGACACCTGGCTGGGGCTACACCTTC | CASSLGTPGWGYTF
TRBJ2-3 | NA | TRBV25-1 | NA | TGTGCCAGCACCGTATCGCGGGACACAGATACGCAGTATTTT | CASTVSRDTDTQYF
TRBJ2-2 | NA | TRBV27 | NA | TGTGCCAGCAGTTCCAGGACGGCTACGAACACCGGGGAGCTGTTTTTT | CASSSRTATNTGELFF
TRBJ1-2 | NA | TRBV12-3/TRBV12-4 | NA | TGTGCCAGCAGTGGTGTTACGGGGCTAAACTATGGCTACACCTTC | CASSGVTGLNYGYTF
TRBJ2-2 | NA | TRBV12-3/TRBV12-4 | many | TGTGCCAGCACCCCCTCCGGACTACCTCTCAACACCGGGGAGCTGTTTTTT | CASTPSGLPLNTGELFF
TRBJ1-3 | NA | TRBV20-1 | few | TGCAGTGCTAGGCCGGGACACTTAACAGGATCCTCTGGAAACACCATATATTTT | CSARPGHLTGSSGNTIYF
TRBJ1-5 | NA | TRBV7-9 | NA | TGTGCCAGCAGCCCGGGAGGGGAGCCCCAGCATTTT | CASSPGGEPQHF
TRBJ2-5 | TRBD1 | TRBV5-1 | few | TGCGCCAGCAGCCATGGGACAGGGGGTCGGCAAGAGACCCAGTACTTC | CASSHGTGGRQETQYF
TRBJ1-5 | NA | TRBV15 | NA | TGTGCCACCAGCAGAGGTAGGGGCGCGAATCAGCCCCAGCATTTT | CATSRGRGANQPQHF
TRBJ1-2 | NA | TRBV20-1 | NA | TGCAGTGCTAGAGATCCGAACCTCTATGGCTACACCTTC | CSARDPNLYGYTF
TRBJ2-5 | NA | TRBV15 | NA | TGTGCCACCAGCACAGAATGGGAACGAGAGACCCAGTACTTC | CATSTEWERETQYF
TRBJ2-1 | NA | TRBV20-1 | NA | TGCAGTGCTATTCCAGCCCCGGGCTTAGCCTACAATGAGCAGTTCTTC | CSAIPAPGLAYNEQFF
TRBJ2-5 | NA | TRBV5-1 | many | TGCGCCAGCAGCGCCCGGTCCGGACTCACATTGGAGACCCAGTACTTC | CASSARSGLTLETQYF
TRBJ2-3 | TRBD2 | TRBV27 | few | TGTGCCAGCAGCCCCCTACTAGCGGGCACCACAGATACGCAGTATTTT | CASSPLLAGTTDTQYF
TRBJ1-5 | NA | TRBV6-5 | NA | TGTGCCAGCAGTTACTCGATAGGGGGACAGCCCCAGCATTTT | CASSYSIGGQPQHF